The following is a T cell receptor (beta chain) sequence with its context. Its cognate antigen is unknown. The junction and the germline gene differ at one end; a read error may be behind it. The sample originates from a study of cytomegalovirus exposure and HLA in healthy donors. General study results and limits: It was reported that TCR beta sequences correctly inferred the HLA-A and HLA-B alleles for most subjects.

The PCR was carried out with 60 Vbeta primers and 13 Jbeta primers. Libraries were prepared by immunoSEQ multiplex PCR; TCRdb keeps only in-frame clonotypes and omits some of them. The repertoire has fewer than 150,000 clones, around 78% of them found once; the top ten carry about 6.8%. Those who donated were healthy bone marrow donors. The sequence derives from a woman aged 40 to 55 in good health and CMV-seropositive. Input material: PBMCs.

Here the CDR3 DNA reads TGTGCCACCAGCAGAGATCGGGTAGGGGACAGGGACTTC. It translates to CATSRDRVGDRDF. The chain has TRBV15 and TRBJ1-2, with 9 bases fitting TRBD1. Looked up from germline, CDR1 is LNHNV and CDR2 is YYDKDF (reference sequence). CDR3 length equals 13 residues.